One sample yielded the 27 T cell receptor beta chains listed below, sequenced in a study of prognosis after radiotherapy for stage I lung cancer (dated by TCRdb to the early 2020s). Data came from an Illumina HiSeq 3000. Two rounds of multiplex PCR were used to amplify the TCR beta CDR3 region from genomic DNA. The first PCR round used primers specific to each TRBV and TRBJ gene, with sequences filed in Chinese patent CN105087789A. In TCRdb, the public reads were trimmed at Q25 with fastp and aligned with MiXCR, with productive beta chains retained. Entries are consolidated by CDR3 protein sequence, retaining the most common genes and DNA. In all, the sample holds about 14,000 distinct CDR3 sequences, and 50% to 65% of those were seen once. The top ten clones comprise 20% to 30% of the sample. The specimen comprised PBMCs, sampled before or after stereotactic body radiation therapy (not recorded which). The receptors shown here come from a donor over 45 with non-small cell lung cancer.

This clonotype came up many times. A much larger clone differs by one base, so this may be a read error. V and J are TRBV2 and TRBJ2-7, with D maybe TRBD2 (7 bases). The CDR3 is 13 residues long. Per the germline V gene, CDR1 is SNHLY and CDR2 is FYNNEI. V dropped 7 bases and J dropped 9 bases, with 19 bases sitting between them. The CDR3 region is CASTPQGTGGQYF. DNA of the CDR3: TGTGCCAGCACGCCACAGGGTACGGGGGGGCAGTACTTC.

The chain employs TRBV30 and TRBJ1-2, with D maybe TRBD1 (6 bases). Per the germline V gene, CDR1 is GTSNPN and CDR2 is SVGIG (reference sequence). The CDR3 length is 14 residues. Trimming shortened V by 5 bases and J by 0 bases, and 13 bases separated the two germline ends. CDR3: CAWGGTSANYGYTF. DNA for the CDR3: TGTGCCTGGGGCGGGACATCAGCTAACTATGGCTACACCTTC.

This chain uses TRBV12-3 or TRBV12-4 with TRBJ2-3; D gene ambiguous. Between the trimmed V and J ends, which lost 3 bases and 6 bases, there was a span of 13 bases. CDR3 length: 14 residues. DNA of the CDR3: TGTGCCAGCAGTTTTGGCAGTCCTTTGGATACGCAGTATTTT. Translating it yields CASSFGSPLDTQYF.

This clonotype occurred many times. The gene calls are TRBV6-1 and TRBJ2-1; 8 bases map to TRBD2. Germline V gene lookup returns CDR1 MNHNS and CDR2 SASEGT. V trimming: 0 bases; J trimming: 12 bases; junction bases outside the gene matches: 4. The CDR3 runs 13 residues. For the CDR3, the DNA is TGTGCCAGCAGTGAAGCTAGCGGGACGGGGCAGTTCTTC. Translation: CASSEASGTGQFF.

The V gene is TRBV7-2, the J gene TRBJ2-1, with TRBD2 identical over 12 bases. The V segment lost 4 bases and the J segment 4 bases; nucleotides outside the gene matches: 2. Germline loops: CDR1 SGHTA, CDR2 FQGNSA. The CDR3 is made up of 15 amino acids. The CDR3 DNA follows: TGTGCCAGCAGCTCTAGCGGGAGGGGTTACAATGAGCAGTTCTTC. It specifies CASSSSGRGYNEQFF.

The chain couples TRBV3-1 to TRBJ2-7; D tentatively fits TRBD1 or TRBD2 (5 bases each). The CDR3 extends over 16 amino acids. Trimming took 2 bases from V and 7 from J, leaving 21 bases between them. Germline V gene data show CDR1 as LGHDT and CDR2 as YNNKEL (reference sequence). The CDR3 DNA is TGTGCCAGCAGCCAACAGCTGAGACCGGGGCTCGGAGAGCAGTACTTC. Encoded protein: CASSQQLRPGLGEQYF.

The sample holds many counts of this clonotype. This sequence joins TRBV10-3 and TRBJ1-6; possible D gene TRBD1, 5 bases. Germline assignment: CDR1 ENHRY and CDR2 SYGVKD. V was clipped by 3 bases and J by 7 bases, with 13 bases between them. The CDR3 spans 15 residues. The CDR3 DNA is TGTGCCATCAGTGAAACAGGTGCTAGCAATTCACCCCTCCACTTT. As protein: CAISETGASNSPLHF.

The chain uses TRBV12-3 or TRBV12-4 and TRBJ2-1; 10 bases align to TRBD2. The CDR3 contains 15 residues. J lost 7 bases, V lost 2 bases, and 5 bases had no gene match. The CDR3 loop reads CASSLSASGRNEQFF. The CDR3 nucleotides are TGTGCCAGCAGTTTATCCGCTAGCGGGAGAAATGAGCAGTTCTTC.

The V gene is TRBV30, the J gene TRBJ1-2, with 11 bases that match TRBD1. Germline V gene lookup returns CDR1 GTSNPN and CDR2 SVGIG (reference sequence). V gave up 2 bases and J gave up 5 bases; unmatched junction bases: 4. CDR3 length: 14 amino acids. The CDR3 DNA reads as TGTGCCTGGAGTTCTGGACAGGGGGCTTATGGCTACACCTTC. Translating it yields CAWSSGQGAYGYTF.

The rearrangement uses TRBV19 and TRBJ1-5; D is ambiguous. CDR3 length equals 14 residues. The V and J ends lost 2 bases and 1 base respectively, with 6 bases between them. From germline, CDR1 is LNHDA and CDR2 SQIVND (reference sequence). CDR3 sequence reads: CASSILKSNQPQHF. The DNA for the CDR3 is TGTGCCAGTAGTATATTAAAGAGCAATCAGCCCCAGCATTTT.

Relative to its sample, this clonotype is medium-sized. The chain couples TRBV3-1 to TRBJ2-7; TRBD1 matches 7 bases. This CDR3 spans 14 amino acids. V was pared by 4 bases and J by 6 bases, with 9 bases of the junction left unmatched. Germline loops: CDR1 LGHDT, CDR2 YNNKEL (reference sequence). The CDR3 reads CASSRSWDSTEQYF. For the CDR3, the DNA is TGTGCCAGCAGCCGGAGTTGGGACAGCACCGAGCAGTACTTC.

V is TRBV20-1 and J is TRBJ2-7; D remains ambiguous. The length of the CDR3 is 12 residues. The V gene lost 2 bases and the J gene lost 3 bases, with 8 bases spanning the gap. Germline values: CDR1 DFQATT, CDR2 SNEGSKA (reference sequence). The CDR3 sequence: CSARLSFYEQYF. The CDR3 DNA reads as TGCAGTGCTAGACTATCGTTCTACGAGCAGTACTTC.

In its sample, this clonotype was seen once. This probably arose from a read error, given a far larger clone one base away. The CDR3 sequence is CASSTVFGQPTNYGYTF. The CDR3 coding sequence is TGTGCCAGCAGTACGGTGTTTGGACAGCCGACTAACTATGGCTACACCTTC. The V call is TRBV6-8, the J call TRBJ1-2; D might be TRBD1 (6 bases). The germline gives CDR1 MNHGY, CDR2 SAAAGT. V was trimmed by 5 bases and J by 0 bases, leaving 19 bases between them. CDR3 length: 17 amino acids.

Many counts were recorded for this clonotype. This chain joins TRBV3-1 and TRBJ1-1; the D gene is possibly TRBD1 (5 bases). This CDR3 is 15 amino acids long. Trimming removed 3 bases at V and 1 base at J, with 12 bases between. Germline assignment: CDR1 LGHDT and CDR2 YNNKEL (reference sequence). The CDR3 DNA is TGTGCCAGCAGCCAGGCCGGGACGGAGAACACTGAAGCTTTCTTT. It is translated as CASSQAGTENTEAFF.

This clonotype was detected many times. The rearrangement joins TRBV10-3 to TRBJ1-1, with 8 bases fitting TRBD1. In germline, CDR1 is ENHRY, CDR2 SYGVKD. There are 13 residues in the CDR3. Unmatched junction bases numbered 3, after V lost 4 bases and J lost 5 bases. The CDR3 loop reads CAISADRGTEAFF. DNA of the CDR3: TGTGCCATCAGTGCTGACAGGGGTACTGAAGCTTTCTTT.

Relative to its sample, this clonotype is medium-sized. This chain joins TRBV24-1 and TRBJ2-1, with 10 nucleotides matching TRBD2. The CDR3 totals 14 residues. V was clipped by 7 bases and J by 10 bases; unmatched bases: 9. Germline CDR1 is KGHDR and CDR2 is SFDVKD. The CDR3 sequence: CATSSGRANWEQFF. Written as DNA, the CDR3 is TGTGCCACCAGCAGCGGGAGGGCCAATTGGGAGCAGTTCTTC.

The chain employs TRBV2 and TRBJ2-7, with unresolved D. CDR3 length: 14 residues. Germline V gene lookup returns CDR1 SNHLY and CDR2 FYNNEI. Between the trimmed V and J ends, which lost 9 bases and 2 bases, there was a span of 17 bases. The CDR3 sequence is CAREAPSNPYEQYF. The CDR3 DNA reads as TGTGCCAGAGAGGCCCCCTCGAACCCCTACGAGCAGTACTTC.

This clonotype appeared a few times. V gene TRBV6-1 combines with J gene TRBJ2-2, with 8 positions matching TRBD2. This CDR3 region has 14 residues. Germline V gene sequence: CDR1 MNHNS, CDR2 SASEGT. The junction had 8 bases not matched to a gene; V was cut back by 5 bases and J by 9 bases. The CDR3 bases are TGTGCCAGCAGTCCTAAGCGGGAGTATCGGGAGCTGTTTTTT. Translating it yields CASSPKREYRELFF.

Points on this clonotype: Possible read error: a much larger clone is one base away. The chain has TRBV24-1 and TRBJ2-4; tentative D call: TRBD2 (7 bases). The germline CDR1 and CDR2 sequences are KGHDR and SFDVKD. The CDR3 contains 13 residues. Here the CDR3 reads CATGGAAEDIKYF. CDR3 DNA: TGTGCCACCGGGGGGGCAGCGGAGGACATTAAGTACTTC.

This clonotype is medium-sized. The chain employs TRBV19 and TRBJ2-3, with D perhaps given as TRBD1 or TRBD2 (7 bases each). The CDR3 runs to 16 residues. The germline V and J ends were trimmed by 5 bases and 3 bases, with 18 bases remaining between them. Germline V gene sequence: CDR1 LNHDA, CDR2 SQIVND (reference sequence). CDR3 region: CASSPRGRGGTDTQYF. The CDR3 region has the DNA TGTGCCAGTAGTCCACGTGGCAGGGGGGGGACAGATACGCAGTATTTT.

By its share, this clonotype is medium-sized. The genes are TRBV11-2 and TRBJ2-7; TRBD1 agrees at 7 bases. J lost 7 bases, V lost 5 bases, and 11 bases had no gene match. The CDR3 runs to 14 residues. From germline, CDR1 is SGHAT and CDR2 FQNNGV. The CDR3 sequence is CASSRTGQAREQYF. In DNA, the CDR3 is TGTGCCAGCAGCCGAACTGGACAGGCACGGGAGCAGTACTTC.

The table lists this clonotype with many counts. This sequence joins TRBV6-5 and TRBJ2-7; D is tentatively TRBD1 or TRBD2 (5 bases each). Germline V gene lookup returns CDR1 MNHEY and CDR2 SVGAGI. Trimming removed 4 bases at V and 1 base at J, with 14 bases between. The CDR3 is 15 residues long. The chain's CDR3 is CASSSPGDGSYEQYF. The CDR3 nucleotides read TGTGCCAGCAGTTCGCCCGGGGACGGTTCCTACGAGCAGTACTTC.

Comment on this clonotype: One end of the junction is discordant with germline, which a read error may explain. The rearrangement links TRBV29-1 to TRBJ1-1; tentatively, D is TRBD1 (5 bases). The CDR3 is 13 amino acids. The germline V gene has CDR1 SQVTM and CDR2 ANQGSEA. CDR3: CSVIRGTNTEDFF. The CDR3 nucleotides are TGCAGCGTAATTCGGGGGACCAACACTGAAGATTTCTTT.

About this clonotype: A read error may account for a junction end that differs from germline. CDR3 nucleotides: TGTGCCAGCATTTTATCGTGGGGCCAGAAAGATACCCAGTACTTC. Protein product: CASILSWGQKDTQYF. The J gene is TRBJ2-5, the V gene TRBV27; TRBD1 is a possible D gene (5 bases). Per the germline V gene, CDR1 is MNHEY and CDR2 is SMNVEV (reference sequence). This CDR3 spans 15 amino acids.

Note on this clonotype: A far larger clone lies a single base away; this is likely a read error. J is TRBJ2-7 and V is TRBV20-1; 11 bases fit TRBD2. Germline loops: CDR1 DFQATT, CDR2 SNEGSKA (reference sequence). The CDR3 has 14 residues. J was trimmed by 7 bases and V by 6 bases; bases with no gene match: 11. The CDR3 DNA follows: TGCAGTGCGCCGGCGAGACTAGCGGGAAATGAGCAGTACTTC. Translation: CSAPARLAGNEQYF.

A word on this clonotype: A far larger clone is just one base off, so this is likely a read error. The gene calls are TRBV11-1 and TRBJ2-3; D possibly corresponds to TRBD2 (6 bases). V lost 0 bases to trimming and J lost 4 bases, with 26 bases between them. The CDR3 is 20 amino acids. The V gene's germline CDR1 is SGHAT and CDR2 FQDESV (reference sequence). The CDR3 region has the DNA TGTGCCAGCAGCTTAGCATGGGATGTAGCGGAAGGTGGGTCGGCAGATACGCAGTATTTT. Residues: CASSLAWDVAEGGSADTQYF.

The DNA of the CDR3 is TGTGCCAGCAGTGTTAACCGTGCGGGGGGGGGGCAGTACTTC. This translates into CASSVNRAGGGQYF. The rearrangement joins TRBV6-2 or TRBV6-3 to TRBJ2-7, with 9 bases aligning to TRBD2. Germline trimming cut 5 bases from V and 9 bases from J; bases unmatched to any gene: 11. The CDR3 spans 14 residues. Germline V gives CDR1 MNHEY, CDR2 SVGEGT.